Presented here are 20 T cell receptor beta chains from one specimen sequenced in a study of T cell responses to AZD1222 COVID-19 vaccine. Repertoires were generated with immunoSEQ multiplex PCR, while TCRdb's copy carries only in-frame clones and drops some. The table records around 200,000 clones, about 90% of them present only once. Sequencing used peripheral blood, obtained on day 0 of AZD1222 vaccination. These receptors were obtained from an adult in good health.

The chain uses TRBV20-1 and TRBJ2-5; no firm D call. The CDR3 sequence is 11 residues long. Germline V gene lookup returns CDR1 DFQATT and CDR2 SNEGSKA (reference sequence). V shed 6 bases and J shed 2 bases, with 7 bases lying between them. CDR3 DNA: TGCAGTGCCGAGTTACAAGAGACCCAGTACTTC. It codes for CSAELQETQYF.

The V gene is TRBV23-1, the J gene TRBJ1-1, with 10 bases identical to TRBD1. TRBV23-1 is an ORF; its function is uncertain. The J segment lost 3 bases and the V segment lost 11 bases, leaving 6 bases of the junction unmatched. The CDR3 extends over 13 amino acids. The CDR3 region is CAPTGTGDTEAFF. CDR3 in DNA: TGCGCCCCCACCGGGACAGGGGACACTGAAGCTTTCTTT.

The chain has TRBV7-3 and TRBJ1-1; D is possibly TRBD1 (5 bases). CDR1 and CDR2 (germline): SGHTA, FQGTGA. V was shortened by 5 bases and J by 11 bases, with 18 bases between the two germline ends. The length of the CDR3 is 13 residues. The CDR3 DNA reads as TGTGCCAGCAGCGCCGGGACCCCACGGGAGGCTTTCTTT. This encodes CASSAGTPREAFF.

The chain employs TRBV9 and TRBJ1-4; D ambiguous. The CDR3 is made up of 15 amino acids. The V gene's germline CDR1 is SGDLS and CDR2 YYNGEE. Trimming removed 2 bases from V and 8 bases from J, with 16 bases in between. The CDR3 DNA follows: TGTGCCAGCAGCGTCGAGGGCTCCCCCTGGGAAAAACTGTTTTTT. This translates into CASSVEGSPWEKLFF.

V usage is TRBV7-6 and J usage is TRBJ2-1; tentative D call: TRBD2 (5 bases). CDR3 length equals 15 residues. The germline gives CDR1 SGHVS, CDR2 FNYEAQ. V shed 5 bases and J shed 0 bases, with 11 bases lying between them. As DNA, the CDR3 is TGTGCCAGCAGCGAGGACTGGGCCTCCTACAATGAGCAGTTCTTC. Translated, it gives CASSEDWASYNEQFF.

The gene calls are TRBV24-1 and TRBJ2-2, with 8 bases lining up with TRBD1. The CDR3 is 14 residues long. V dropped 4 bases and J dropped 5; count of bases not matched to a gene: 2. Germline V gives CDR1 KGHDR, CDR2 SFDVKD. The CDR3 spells CATSEDRGTGELFF. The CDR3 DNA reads TGTGCCACCAGTGAAGACAGGGGAACCGGGGAGCTGTTTTTT.

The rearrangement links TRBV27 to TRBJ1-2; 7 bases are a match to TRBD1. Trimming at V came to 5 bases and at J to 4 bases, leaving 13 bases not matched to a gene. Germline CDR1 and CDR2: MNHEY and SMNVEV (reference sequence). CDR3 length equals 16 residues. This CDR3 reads CASSNRQGTRIYGYTF. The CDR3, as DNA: TGTGCCAGCAGTAACAGACAGGGAACTAGAATCTATGGCTACACCTTC.

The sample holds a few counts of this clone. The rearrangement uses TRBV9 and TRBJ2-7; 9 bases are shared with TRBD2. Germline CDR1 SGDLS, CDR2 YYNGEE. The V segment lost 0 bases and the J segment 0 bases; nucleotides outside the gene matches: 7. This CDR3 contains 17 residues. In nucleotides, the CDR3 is TGTGCCAGCAGCGTAGAGGGGGGACTAGCCACCTCCTACGAGCAGTACTTC. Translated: CASSVEGGLATSYEQYF.

CDR3 in amino acids: CASSQGQGFGNQPQHF. The CDR3 nucleotides read TGTGCCAGCAGTCAGGGACAGGGATTTGGCAATCAGCCCCAGCATTTT. V usage is TRBV6-2 or TRBV6-3 and J usage is TRBJ1-5; 9 nucleotides line up with TRBD1. The J segment lost 2 bases and the V segment lost 5 bases, leaving 7 bases of the junction unmatched. The CDR3 contains 16 residues. Germline assignment: CDR1 MNHEY and CDR2 SVGEGT.

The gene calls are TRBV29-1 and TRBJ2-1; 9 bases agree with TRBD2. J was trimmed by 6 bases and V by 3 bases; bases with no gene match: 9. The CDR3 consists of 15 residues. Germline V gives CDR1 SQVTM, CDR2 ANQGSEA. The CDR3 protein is CSVDSAGGAFNEQFF. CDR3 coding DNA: TGCAGCGTTGATTCAGCGGGAGGCGCCTTCAATGAGCAGTTCTTC.

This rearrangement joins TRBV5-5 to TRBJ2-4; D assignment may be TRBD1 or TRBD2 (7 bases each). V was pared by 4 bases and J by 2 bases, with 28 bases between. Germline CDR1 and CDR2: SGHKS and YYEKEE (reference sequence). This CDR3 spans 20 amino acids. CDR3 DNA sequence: TGTGCCAGCAGCCCGACCGTCAGGGGGAGGGCTCCTTTGACCAAAAACATTCAGTACTTC. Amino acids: CASSPTVRGRAPLTKNIQYF.

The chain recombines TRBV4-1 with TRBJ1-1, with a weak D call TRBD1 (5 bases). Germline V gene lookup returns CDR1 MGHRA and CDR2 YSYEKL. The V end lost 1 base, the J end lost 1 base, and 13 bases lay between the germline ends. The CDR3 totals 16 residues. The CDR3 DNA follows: TGCGCCAGCAGCCAAGGCAGGGAAAGGGGGAACACTGAAGCTTTCTTT. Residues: CASSQGRERGNTEAFF.

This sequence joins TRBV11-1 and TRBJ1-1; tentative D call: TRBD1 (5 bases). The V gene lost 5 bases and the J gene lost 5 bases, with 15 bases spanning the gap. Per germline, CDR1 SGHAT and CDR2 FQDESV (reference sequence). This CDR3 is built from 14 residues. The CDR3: CASSPAGTQTEAFF. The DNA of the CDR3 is TGTGCCAGCAGCCCAGCCGGGACCCAGACTGAAGCTTTCTTT. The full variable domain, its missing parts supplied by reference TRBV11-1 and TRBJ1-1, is EAEVAQSPRYKITEKSQAVAFWCDPISGHATLYWYRQILGQGPELLVQFQDESVVDDSQLPKDRFSAERLKGVDSTLKIQPAELGDSAMYLCASSPAGTQTEAFFGQGTRLTVV.

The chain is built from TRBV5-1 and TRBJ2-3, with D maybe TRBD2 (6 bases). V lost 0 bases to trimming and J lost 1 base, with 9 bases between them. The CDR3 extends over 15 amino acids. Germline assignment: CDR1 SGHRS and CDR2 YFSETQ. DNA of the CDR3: TGCGCCAGCAGCTTGGGGGAGGAGCGCACAGATACGCAGTATTTT. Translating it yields CASSLGEERTDTQYF.

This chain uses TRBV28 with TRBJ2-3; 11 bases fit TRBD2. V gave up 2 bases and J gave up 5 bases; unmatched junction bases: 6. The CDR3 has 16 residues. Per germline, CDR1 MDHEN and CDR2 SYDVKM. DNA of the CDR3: TGTGCCAGCAGTTTAGTACTAGCGGGAGTGGGAGATACGCAGTATTTT. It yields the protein CASSLVLAGVGDTQYF.

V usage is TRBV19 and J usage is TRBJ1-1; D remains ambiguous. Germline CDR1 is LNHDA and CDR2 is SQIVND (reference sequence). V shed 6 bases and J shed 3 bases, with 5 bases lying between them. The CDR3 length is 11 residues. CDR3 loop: CASRWYTEAFF. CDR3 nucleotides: TGTGCCAGTAGGTGGTACACTGAAGCTTTCTTT. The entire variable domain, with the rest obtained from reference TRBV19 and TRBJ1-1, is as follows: DGGITQSPKYLFRKEGQNVTLSCEQNLNHDAMYWYRQDPGQGLRLIYYSQIVNDFQKGDIAEGYSVSREKKESFPLTVTSAQKNPTAFYLCASRWYTEAFFGQGTRLTVV.

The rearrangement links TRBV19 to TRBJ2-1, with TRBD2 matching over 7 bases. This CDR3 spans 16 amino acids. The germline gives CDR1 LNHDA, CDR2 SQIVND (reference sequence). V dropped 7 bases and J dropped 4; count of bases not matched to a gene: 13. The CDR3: CASTLGGTGLYNEQFF. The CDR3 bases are TGTGCCAGTACCCTCGGGGGGACGGGACTTTACAATGAGCAGTTCTTC.

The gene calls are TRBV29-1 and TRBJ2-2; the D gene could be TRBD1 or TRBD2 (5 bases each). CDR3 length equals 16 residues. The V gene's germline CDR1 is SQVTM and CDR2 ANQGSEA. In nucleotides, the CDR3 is TGCCTACGTGGGACCCTTCCTCCCTCGAACACCGGGGAGCTGTTTTTT. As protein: CLRGTLPPSNTGELFF.

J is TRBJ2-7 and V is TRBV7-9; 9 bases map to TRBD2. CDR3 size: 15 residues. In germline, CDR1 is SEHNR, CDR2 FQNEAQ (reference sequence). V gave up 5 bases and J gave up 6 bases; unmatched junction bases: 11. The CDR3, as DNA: TGTGCCAGCAGCGGAGTAGCGGGAGTGACGGGCGAGCAGTACTTC. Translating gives CASSGVAGVTGEQYF.

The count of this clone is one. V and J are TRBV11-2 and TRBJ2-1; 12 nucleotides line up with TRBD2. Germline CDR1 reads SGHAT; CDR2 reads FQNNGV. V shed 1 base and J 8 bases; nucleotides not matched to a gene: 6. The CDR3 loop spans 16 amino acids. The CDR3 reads CASSLGPSGRVYEQFF. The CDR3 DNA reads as TGTGCCAGCAGCTTAGGGCCTAGCGGGAGGGTTTATGAGCAGTTCTTC.